This T cell receptor (beta chain) was recovered during a study of T-cell reconstitution after alpha-beta-depleted transplantation in children. This clonotype was counted ten times or more. Preparation of the TCRbeta library was carried out with unique molecular identifiers. TCRdb re-derived calls from the PCR reads in MiXCR, one entry per CDR3 protein. The sample carries 200,000 to 300,000 distinct CDR3 sequences, 9.5% to 15% recorded once. Germline V CDR1 and CDR2: MDHEN, SYDVKM. V dropped 3 bases and J dropped 3 bases, with 11 bases sitting between them. This CDR3 has 14 amino acids. Source: PBMCs from the stem cell graft donor, taken from the stem cell graft. The chain uses TRBV28 and TRBJ1-2; no clear D. The sequence was obtained from a human donor who donated a stem cell graft to a child with acute lymphoblastic leukemia. The CDR3 nucleotides read TGTGCCAGCAGTTTCAGACACCGTGACTATGGCTACACCTTC. Amino acid sequence: CASSFRHRDYGYTF.